Listed below are T cell receptor beta chains from one sample, sequenced in a study of control samples from healthy donors and cancer patients. Assay used: immunoSEQ multiplex PCR; TCRdb lists only in-frame clones, some missing. The sample shows approximately 150,000 clones, roughly 89% of them seen only once. Specimen: PBMCs. Receptors originate from a man aged 50 to 60 with head and neck cancer. Each CDR3 is given with its conserved first and last residue. Fields, in order: D gene, V gene, clone size, J gene, CDR3 protein, CDR3 DNA. A D gene is named only where the DNA matches it firmly. Where a row states a size, it is once, few, many or the class of an expanded clone; other rows omit it.

d_gene: TRBD2; v_gene: TRBV11-1; abundance: .; j_gene: TRBJ2-5; CDR3aa: CASSFGAGGRETQYF; CDR3nt: TGTGCCAGCAGCTTCGGAGCGGGAGGGCGAGAGACCCAGTACTTC
d_gene: .; v_gene: TRBV16; abundance: .; j_gene: TRBJ1-5; CDR3aa: CASSPVVGNQPQHF; CDR3nt: TGTGCCAGCAGCCCCGTCGTCGGCAATCAGCCCCAGCATTTT
d_gene: .; v_gene: TRBV7-3; abundance: .; j_gene: TRBJ2-2; CDR3aa: CASSLMGNTGELFF; CDR3nt: TGTGCCAGCAGCCTCATGGGTAACACCGGGGAGCTGTTTTTT
d_gene: .; v_gene: TRBV10-3; abundance: .; j_gene: TRBJ1-4; CDR3aa: CAISESTGTTNEKLFF; CDR3nt: TGTGCCATCAGTGAGTCAACAGGGACCACTAATGAAAAACTGTTTTTT
d_gene: TRBD1; v_gene: TRBV7-9; abundance: .; j_gene: TRBJ2-1; CDR3aa: CASSSYGRTGPGQFF; CDR3nt: TGTGCCAGCAGCTCCTACGGTCGGACAGGCCCGGGGCAGTTCTTC
d_gene: TRBD1; v_gene: TRBV7-2; abundance: .; j_gene: TRBJ1-5; CDR3aa: CASSLVVTGDQPQHF; CDR3nt: TGTGCCAGCAGCTTAGTGGTGACAGGGGATCAGCCCCAGCATTTT
d_gene: TRBD2; v_gene: TRBV11-2; abundance: .; j_gene: TRBJ2-1; CDR3aa: CASSTTGTSGVNEQFF; CDR3nt: TGTGCCAGCAGTACCACCGGGACTAGCGGCGTCAATGAGCAGTTCTTC
d_gene: .; v_gene: TRBV3-1/TRBV3-2; abundance: .; j_gene: TRBJ2-7; CDR3aa: CASSQDAFGVGAYEQYF; CDR3nt: TGTGCCAGCAGCCAAGACGCTTTTGGGGTAGGAGCCTACGAGCAGTACTTC
d_gene: TRBD1; v_gene: TRBV10-3; abundance: .; j_gene: TRBJ2-7; CDR3aa: CAISEGRTGQVFSYEQYF; CDR3nt: TGTGCCATCAGTGAGGGACGAACTGGACAGGTCTTTTCCTACGAGCAGTACTTC
d_gene: TRBD2; v_gene: TRBV19; abundance: .; j_gene: TRBJ2-1; CDR3aa: CASKVRGRGGPNEQFF; CDR3nt: TGTGCCAGTAAAGTTCGTGGGCGGGGGGGCCCCAATGAGCAGTTCTTC
d_gene: .; v_gene: TRBV6-6; abundance: .; j_gene: TRBJ1-6; CDR3aa: CASSSDGGKNSPLHF; CDR3nt: TGTGCCAGCAGTTCGGACGGAGGAAAGAATTCACCCCTCCACTTT
d_gene: .; v_gene: TRBV6-5; abundance: few; j_gene: TRBJ1-6; CDR3aa: CASRDTSPLHF; CDR3nt: TGTGCCAGCAGGGATACAAGTCCCCTCCACTTT
d_gene: .; v_gene: TRBV3-1/TRBV3-2; abundance: once; j_gene: TRBJ2-1; CDR3aa: CASSQARARESEQFF; CDR3nt: TGTGCCAGCAGCCAAGCAAGAGCCCGCGAGAGTGAGCAGTTCTTC
d_gene: .; v_gene: TRBV13; abundance: .; j_gene: TRBJ2-2; CDR3aa: CASSLRRELFF; CDR3nt: TGTGCCAGCAGCCTACGTAGGGAGCTGTTTTTT
d_gene: .; v_gene: TRBV5-5; abundance: once; j_gene: TRBJ2-7; CDR3aa: CATSISTEAYEQYF; CDR3nt: TGTGCCACGAGCATTTCTACAGAGGCTTACGAGCAGTACTTC
d_gene: .; v_gene: TRBV5-5; abundance: .; j_gene: TRBJ1-1; CDR3aa: CASSLLGATTEAFF; CDR3nt: TGTGCCAGCAGCTTGCTGGGGGCGACCACTGAAGCTTTCTTT
d_gene: .; v_gene: TRBV6-1; abundance: .; j_gene: TRBJ1-2; CDR3aa: CASSEFRGNYGYTF; CDR3nt: TGTGCCAGCAGTGAATTCCGGGGTAACTATGGCTACACCTTC
d_gene: TRBD1; v_gene: TRBV28; abundance: .; j_gene: TRBJ2-7; CDR3aa: CASSSPDRADYYEQYF; CDR3nt: TGTGCCAGCAGTTCCCCGGACAGGGCTGATTACTACGAGCAGTACTTC
d_gene: .; v_gene: TRBV29-1; abundance: .; j_gene: TRBJ1-3; CDR3aa: CSVRTFSGNTIYF; CDR3nt: TGCAGCGTCCGGACCTTCTCTGGAAACACCATATATTTT
d_gene: .; v_gene: TRBV18; abundance: few; j_gene: TRBJ2-1; CDR3aa: CASSPGSEQFF; CDR3nt: TGTGCCAGCTCACCCGGCTCGGAGCAGTTCTTC
d_gene: .; v_gene: TRBV20-1; abundance: .; j_gene: TRBJ2-3; CDR3aa: CSARLAQYF; CDR3nt: TGCAGTGCTAGACTGGCGCAGTATTTT
d_gene: .; v_gene: TRBV6-5; abundance: .; j_gene: TRBJ2-7; CDR3aa: CASRRTVASYEQYF; CDR3nt: TGTGCCAGCAGGAGGACCGTGGCCTCCTACGAGCAGTACTTC
d_gene: TRBD2; v_gene: TRBV7-2; abundance: .; j_gene: TRBJ2-3; CDR3aa: CASSLSTAGPDTQYF; CDR3nt: TGTGCCAGCAGCTTATCCACAGCGGGGCCAGATACGCAGTATTTT
d_gene: .; v_gene: TRBV9; abundance: once; j_gene: TRBJ2-5; CDR3aa: CASSVVGGYQYF; CDR3nt: TGTGCCAGCAGCGTAGTCGGAGGGTACCAGTACTTC
d_gene: TRBD2; v_gene: TRBV6-7; abundance: .; j_gene: TRBJ2-5; CDR3aa: CASRQTSGKDVRSCETQYF; CDR3nt: TGTGCCAGCAGGCAAACTAGCGGGAAGGATGTTCGTAGTTGTGAGACCCAGTACTTC
d_gene: TRBD2; v_gene: TRBV6-5; abundance: .; j_gene: TRBJ2-1; CDR3aa: CASSPGLATEQFF; CDR3nt: TGTGCCAGCAGCCCGGGACTAGCGACAGAGCAGTTCTTC
d_gene: TRBD1; v_gene: TRBV18; abundance: .; j_gene: TRBJ2-6; CDR3aa: CASSPRDRVSGANVLTF; CDR3nt: TGTGCCAGCTCACCCCGGGACAGGGTCTCTGGGGCCAACGTCCTGACTTTC
d_gene: TRBD2; v_gene: TRBV7-2; abundance: .; j_gene: TRBJ2-5; CDR3aa: CASSFPSGQETQYF; CDR3nt: TGTGCCAGCAGCTTTCCTAGCGGACAAGAGACCCAGTACTTC
d_gene: .; v_gene: TRBV15; abundance: .; j_gene: TRBJ2-5; CDR3aa: CATSRDLQAETQYF; CDR3nt: TGTGCCACCAGCAGAGATCTACAGGCGGAGACCCAGTACTTC
d_gene: TRBD1; v_gene: TRBV7-2; abundance: .; j_gene: TRBJ1-6; CDR3aa: CASSPFGQASYNSPLHF; CDR3nt: TGTGCCAGCAGCCCATTTGGACAGGCCTCCTATAATTCACCCCTCCACTTT
d_gene: TRBD1; v_gene: TRBV5-1; abundance: once; j_gene: TRBJ1-1; CDR3aa: CASSSTGGWTEAFF; CDR3nt: TGCGCCAGCAGCTCTACAGGGGGTTGGACTGAAGCTTTCTTT
d_gene: .; v_gene: TRBV12-3/TRBV12-4; abundance: .; j_gene: TRBJ2-1; CDR3aa: CASSLMAGGQFF; CDR3nt: TGTGCCAGCAGCCTAATGGCAGGCGGACAGTTCTTC